This passage covers 19 T cell receptor beta chains from one sample sequenced in a study of Ad26.COV2.S vaccination and SARS-CoV-2 variants. This table comes from immunoSEQ multiplex PCR, and its TCRdb copy is limited to in-frame clones, with some not included. The sample has approximately 340,000 clones; about 88% are singletons. Specified treatment: roughly 18 received Ad26.COV2.S at low or high dose, single or two shots; about 5 received placebo; per-sample allocation not given. Sampling was done on day 63 after the first vaccine or placebo injection. The sample consisted of peripheral blood, taken in a trial of Ad26.COV2.S vaccine versus placebo. The source is a person aged 18 to 59 who received the Ad26.COV2.S COVID-19 vaccine or a placebo.

The chain joins TRBV7-2 to TRBJ2-7; tentative D call: TRBD2 (6 bases). The germline V and J ends were trimmed by 4 bases and 0 bases, with 13 bases remaining between them. The CDR3 totals 15 residues. Germline loops: CDR1 SGHTA, CDR2 FQGNSA. The CDR3 loop is CASSYGGASSYEQYF. Here the CDR3 DNA reads TGTGCCAGCAGCTATGGCGGGGCGAGCTCCTACGAGCAGTACTTC.

This clone has just a few counts. This rearrangement joins TRBV11-2 to TRBJ2-7; 9 positions agree with TRBD2. CDR3 length equals 18 residues. V gave up 3 bases and J gave up 0 bases; unmatched junction bases: 12. The germline V gene encodes CDR1 SGHAT and CDR2 FQNNGV. The CDR3 nucleotides are TGTGCCAGCAGCTTGACTAGCGGAGGGTCAACCAGCTCCTACGAGCAGTACTTC. This translates into CASSLTSGGSTSSYEQYF.

This chain connects TRBV19 to TRBJ2-2; D may be TRBD2 (5 bases). Trimming took 6 bases from V and 10 from J, leaving 21 bases between them. CDR1 and CDR2 (germline): LNHDA, SQIVND (reference sequence). The CDR3 sequence is 15 residues long. The CDR3 protein is CASSHPWTLISELFF. The CDR3 nucleotides read TGTGCCAGTAGCCACCCCTGGACTCTGATCTCGGAGCTGTTTTTT.

This sequence joins TRBV7-2 and TRBJ2-1, with no clear D. Germline-derived CDR1 and CDR2 are SGHTA and FQGNSA. The CDR3 is 13 amino acids. The V end was cut by 4 bases, the J end by 7 bases, with 11 bases between. The CDR3: CASSSQPRNEQFF. The CDR3 DNA follows: TGTGCCAGCAGCTCCCAACCAAGGAATGAGCAGTTCTTC.

This clone was counted a single time. The CDR3 is CAWERGGRSYNEQFF. In nucleotides, the CDR3 is TGTGCCTGGGAGCGGGGGGGCCGTTCCTACAATGAGCAGTTCTTC. The chain joins TRBV30 to TRBJ2-1, with 10 bases lining up with TRBD2. The CDR3 totals 15 residues. Germline values: CDR1 GTSNPN, CDR2 SVGIG (reference sequence). Unmatched junction bases numbered 5, after V lost 5 bases and J lost 1 base.

This clone was seen just once. This sequence joins TRBV28 and TRBJ2-5; 8 nucleotides agree with TRBD1. CDR1 and CDR2 (germline): MDHEN, SYDVKM. V shed 6 bases, J shed 5 bases, and the junction held 11 bases outside the gene matches. This CDR3 is 15 amino acids long. The CDR3 protein is CASSTIGQGRETQYF. Here the CDR3 DNA reads TGTGCCAGCAGCACAATTGGACAGGGTCGGGAGACCCAGTACTTC.

CDR3 DNA sequence: TGTGCCAGCAGTTATTCCGTCCGGGACAGGGTAGAGACCCAGTACTTC. It specifies CASSYSVRDRVETQYF. The J gene is TRBJ2-5, the V gene TRBV6-9; 9 positions match TRBD1. J gave up 4 bases and V 0 bases, and 6 bases lay outside the gene matches. The CDR3 consists of 16 residues. CDR1 and CDR2 from the germline V gene are MNHGY and SVAAGI.

The J gene is TRBJ2-7, the V gene TRBV3-1 (or the pseudogene TRBV3-2); the D gene is possibly TRBD1 (6 bases). The CDR3 runs to 17 residues. With 2 bases removed from V and 5 bases from J, the gap between germline ends came to 22 bases. Germline V lookup: CDR1 LGHDT, CDR2 YNNKEL (reference sequence). DNA for the CDR3: TGTGCCAGCAGCCAAAGACCAACGGACAGCCGAGGGGACGAGCAGTACTTC. The encoded protein is CASSQRPTDSRGDEQYF.

The table lists this clone with a count of one. The chain recombines TRBV12-3 or TRBV12-4 with TRBJ1-2, with D unresolved. Trimming shortened V by 7 bases and J by 4 bases, and 13 bases separated the two germline ends. The CDR3 totals 13 residues. Here the CDR3 reads CASTRHVTYGYTF. The CDR3 region has the DNA TGTGCCAGCACCCGGCATGTCACCTATGGCTACACCTTC.

V gene TRBV10-3 combines with J gene TRBJ2-1; 10 nucleotides match TRBD1. Germline loops: CDR1 ENHRY, CDR2 SYGVKD. The CDR3 length is 16 residues. J was trimmed by 5 bases and V by 4 bases; bases with no gene match: 8. The CDR3 DNA follows: TGTGCCATCAGTGGGGACAGGGGCGTAGAAGACAATGAGCAGTTCTTC. This sequence encodes CAISGDRGVEDNEQFF.

The V call is TRBV18, the J call TRBJ2-7; tentatively, D is TRBD2 (5 bases). CDR1 KGHSH and CDR2 LQKENI come from the germline V gene. There are 13 residues in the CDR3. V dropped 3 bases and J dropped 2 bases, with 8 bases sitting between them. CDR3 region: CASSPDGTYEQYF. CDR3 in DNA: TGTGCCAGCTCACCGGACGGGACCTACGAGCAGTACTTC.

V and J are TRBV6-6 and TRBJ2-7, with TRBD1 matching over 7 bases. V lost 0 bases, J lost 7 bases, and 9 bases stayed unmatched. The CDR3 contains 15 residues. In germline, CDR1 is MNHNY, CDR2 SVGAGI (reference sequence). CDR3 region: CASSYSYTGADEQYF. The DNA of the CDR3 is TGTGCCAGCAGTTACTCCTATACAGGGGCGGATGAGCAGTACTTC.

The table lists this clone with many counts. CDR3 nucleotides: TGTGCCAGCAGTCGAGGGGGACTAGCGGGCACGAACACCGGGGAGCTGTTTTTT. Its translation is CASSRGGLAGTNTGELFF. J is TRBJ2-2 and V is TRBV11-2, with 12 nucleotides matching TRBD2. Losses at the gene ends were 6 bases for V and 0 bases for J; bases not matched to a gene: 8. There are 18 residues in the CDR3. Germline assignment: CDR1 SGHAT and CDR2 FQNNGV.

The rearrangement joins TRBV30 to TRBJ1-5, with D uncertain. This CDR3 contains 12 residues. Germline values: CDR1 GTSNPN, CDR2 SVGIG (reference sequence). Trimming removed 1 base from V and 5 bases from J, with 6 bases in between. The CDR3 is CAWSANHQPQHF. The CDR3 nucleotides are TGTGCCTGGAGTGCAAACCATCAGCCCCAGCATTTT.

This rearrangement joins TRBV9 to TRBJ2-7; the D gene could be TRBD1 or TRBD2 (5 bases each). CDR3 length: 15 amino acids. CDR1 is SGDLS, CDR2 YYNGEE, per germline. V gave up 1 base and J gave up 0 bases, with 11 bases separating them. DNA for the CDR3: TGTGCCAGCAGCGTACAATGGGGGAACTCCTACGAGCAGTACTTC. Amino acid sequence: CASSVQWGNSYEQYF. The full variable domain, rest sourced from reference TRBV9 and TRBJ2-7, is DSGVTQTPKHLITATGQRVTLRCSPRSGDLSVYWYQQSLDQGLQFLIQYYNGEERAKGNILERFSAQQFPDLHSELNLSSLELGDSALYFCASSVQWGNSYEQYFGPGTRLTVT.

This clone was seen a single time. The chain recombines TRBV5-8 with TRBJ1-3; tentative D call: TRBD1 (5 bases). The V end lost 0 bases, the J end lost 0 bases, and 13 bases lay between the germline ends. The CDR3 runs 17 residues. Germline V gene data show CDR1 as SGHTS and CDR2 as YDEGEE. Written as DNA, the CDR3 is TGTGCCAGCAGCTTGGTAACAGGCGTATCCTCTGGAAACACCATATATTTT. Translation gives CASSLVTGVSSGNTIYF.

The V gene is TRBV5-4, the J gene TRBJ2-1; 12 bases align to TRBD2. Germline V lookup: CDR1 SGHNT, CDR2 YYREEE (reference sequence). CDR3 size: 16 residues. Losses at the gene ends were 2 bases for V and 2 bases for J; bases not matched to a gene: 2. Here the CDR3 DNA reads TGTGCCAGCAGCTTAACTAGCGGGAGGACCTACAATGAGCAGTTCTTC. Its translation: CASSLTSGRTYNEQFF.

The chain has TRBV10-3 and TRBJ2-5, with TRBD1 identical over 8 bases. Germline CDR1 ENHRY, CDR2 SYGVKD. The V gene end was trimmed by 1 base and the J gene end by 5 bases; junction bases not matched to a gene: 12. This CDR3 has 17 amino acids. The CDR3, as DNA: TGTGCCATCAGTGAGTTTGGTAGGACAGGGTCTCAGGAGACCCAGTACTTC. Protein product: CAISEFGRTGSQETQYF.

CDR3 in DNA: TGTGCCATCAGTGAGACAAGAGGCCTCGTCGGAAACACCATATATTTT. This gives the protein CAISETRGLVGNTIYF. The J gene is TRBJ1-3, the V gene TRBV10-3; D not resolved. Germline CDR1 ENHRY, CDR2 SYGVKD. Trimming removed 2 bases at V and 4 bases at J, with 15 bases between. The CDR3 extends over 16 amino acids.